The present entry profiles one T cell receptor (beta chain) with its context. From RNA transcripts, TCR beta CDR3 regions were amplified. TCR CDR3 underwent first-round RT-PCR with the HTBI primer set. TCRdb redid the calling of the multiplex PCR reads with MiXCR, one entry per CDR3 protein. Among 380,000 or so distinct CDR3 sequences listed, about 19% were seen once. The data derive from a study of T cells in Graves' hyperthyroidism and ophthalmopathy. Calling Graves' hyperthyroidism stable meant ophthalmopathy did not progress within 18 months. CDR3 length equals 14 residues. Germline V gene lookup returns CDR1 MNHEY and CDR2 SVGEGT. Trimming cost V 2 bases and J 11 bases, with 19 bases left between them.

The V and J genes are TRBV6-2 or TRBV6-3 and TRBJ2-7; D possibly matches TRBD1 or TRBD2 (5 bases each). The receptor was isolated from a woman aged 18 to 35 with Graves' hyperthyroidism. The source material was blood. CDR3 bases: TGTGCCAGCAGTTACCCGGCCTTCGGGGCAGTGGAGTACTTC. Protein sequence: CASSYPAFGAVEYF.